A single sample gave rise to the 26 T cell receptor beta chains below, sequenced in a study of blood T cell repertoires in COVID-19. This table comes from immunoSEQ multiplex PCR, and its TCRdb copy is limited to in-frame clones, with some not included. Here the sample spans 140,000 or so clones, about 79% being singletons. Sequencing was done on a sample of peripheral blood. The origin of the receptors is a man aged 55 to 69 with active or convalescent COVID-19.

The chain uses TRBV24-1 and TRBJ2-2; 14 nucleotides align to TRBD2. Unmatched junction bases numbered 6, after V lost 4 bases and J lost 6 bases. Germline V gene lookup returns CDR1 KGHDR and CDR2 SFDVKD. The CDR3 totals 17 residues. The CDR3: CATSEGLAGDLPGELFF. CDR3 bases: TGTGCCACCAGTGAGGGACTAGCGGGAGATCTGCCCGGGGAGCTGTTTTTT.

The chain links TRBV5-4 to TRBJ1-3; D possibly corresponds to TRBD1 (5 bases). Germline V gene lookup returns CDR1 SGHNT and CDR2 YYREEE (reference sequence). The CDR3 consists of 15 residues. V dropped 2 bases and J dropped 4 bases, with 13 bases sitting between them. CDR3 sequence: CASSFGQIGGNTIYF. CDR3 sequence (DNA): TGTGCCAGCAGCTTTGGACAAATTGGAGGAAACACCATATATTTT.

The chain recombines TRBV19 with TRBJ2-2; 9 bases agree with TRBD1. Germline V gene sequence: CDR1 LNHDA, CDR2 SQIVND (reference sequence). The CDR3 is made up of 16 amino acids. With V trimmed by 6 bases and J by 7 bases, 12 bases remained unmatched. The CDR3 DNA is TGTGCCAGTAGCAAACAGGGGGCGCGGAAGATCGGGGAGCTGTTTTTT. Its protein product is CASSKQGARKIGELFF. Full variable domain (outside the CDR3, taken from reference TRBV19 and TRBJ2-2): DGGITQSPKYLFRKEGQNVTLSCEQNLNHDAMYWYRQDPGQGLRLIYYSQIVNDFQKGDIAEGYSVSREKKESFPLTVTSAQKNPTAFYLCASSKQGARKIGELFFGEGSRLTVL.

The rearrangement links TRBV5-4 to TRBJ2-2, with D perhaps TRBD2 (5 bases). The CDR3 is 16 amino acids. Germline CDR1 SGHNT, CDR2 YYREEE (reference sequence). The germline V and J ends were trimmed by 4 bases and 2 bases, with 15 bases remaining between them. The CDR3 spells CASSHYTGVNTGELFF. CDR3 nucleotides: TGTGCCAGCAGCCATTACACCGGGGTTAACACCGGGGAGCTGTTTTTT.

V and J are TRBV2 and TRBJ2-1, with 14 bases matching TRBD2. V shed 7 bases and J 0 bases; nucleotides not matched to a gene: 14. Germline CDR1 and CDR2: SNHLY and FYNNEI. There are 20 residues in the CDR3. The CDR3 DNA is TGTGCCAGCATTCCCGGACTAGCGGGAGGCCAAATAAGCTCCTACAATGAGCAGTTCTTC. Encoded protein: CASIPGLAGGQISSYNEQFF.

The V and J genes are TRBV7-8 and TRBJ1-6; 7 bases map to TRBD1. CDR3 length: 16 residues. Germline-derived CDR1 and CDR2 are SGHVS and FQNEAQ. V dropped 1 base and J dropped 6; count of bases not matched to a gene: 6. The CDR3 is CASSLVDRAGNSPLHF. The CDR3, as DNA: TGTGCCAGCAGCTTAGTCGACAGGGCGGGTAATTCACCCCTCCACTTT.

The chain carries TRBV19 and TRBJ1-2, with D possibly matching TRBD1 (5 bases). Germline V gene data show CDR1 as LNHDA and CDR2 as SQIVND (reference sequence). The CDR3 totals 16 residues. V was shortened by 3 bases and J by 1 base, with 15 bases between the two germline ends. CDR3 residues: CASSISRANLNYGYTF. In DNA form, the CDR3 reads TGTGCCAGTAGTATTTCCAGGGCCAACCTTAACTATGGCTACACCTTC.

The chain carries TRBV6-5 and TRBJ1-2; TRBD1 matches at 7 bases. The J segment lost 4 bases and the V segment lost 4 bases, leaving 9 bases of the junction unmatched. The germline gives CDR1 MNHEY, CDR2 SVGAGI. CDR3 length equals 15 residues. DNA of the CDR3: TGTGCCAGCAGTTCTACGACAGGGTCAGGCTATGGCTACACCTTC. Translation gives CASSSTTGSGYGYTF.

The chain has TRBV7-2 and TRBJ1-2; 9 bases fit TRBD1. In germline, CDR1 is SGHTA, CDR2 FQGNSA. V was clipped by 0 bases and J by 8 bases; unmatched bases: 1. The CDR3 is 13 amino acids. The CDR3 DNA reads TGTGCCAGCAGCTTAGCGGGACAGGGCGGCTACACCTTC. Its translation is CASSLAGQGGYTF.

J is TRBJ2-7 and V is TRBV7-2; 8 nucleotides match TRBD1. Unmatched junction bases numbered 6, after V lost 5 bases and J lost 0 bases. The germline V gene encodes CDR1 SGHTA and CDR2 FQGNSA. The CDR3 is 15 amino acids. CDR3 sequence (DNA): TGTGCCAGCAGCGCGTCCGGGACAGGCTCCTACGAGCAGTACTTC. This sequence encodes CASSASGTGSYEQYF.

The chain carries TRBV29-1 and TRBJ2-3; 8 bases align to TRBD2. The CDR3 runs 15 residues. With 1 base clipped from V and 2 bases from J, the junction kept 5 bases outside the gene matches. Looked up from germline, CDR1 is SQVTM and CDR2 is ANQGSEA. The CDR3 loop is CSVEAGGRPTDTQYF. For the CDR3, the DNA is TGCAGCGTTGAAGCGGGGGGGCGCCCCACAGATACGCAGTATTTT.

This clone came up once. The chain carries TRBV6-1 and TRBJ2-5, with a tentative D call TRBD2 (7 bases). This CDR3 spans 17 amino acids. Germline values: CDR1 MNHNS, CDR2 SASEGT. V lost 2 bases and J lost 4, with 20 bases in between. CDR3 in amino acids: CASSELGGGSPRETQYF. The DNA of the CDR3 is TGTGCCAGCAGTGAATTGGGGGGGGGCTCCCCCCGAGAGACCCAGTACTTC.

This clone was counted a single time. The chain uses TRBV27 and TRBJ2-2, with TRBD1 matching over 7 bases. The germline V gene encodes CDR1 MNHEY and CDR2 SMNVEV (reference sequence). The CDR3 has 14 residues. Unmatched junction bases numbered 3, after V lost 3 bases and J lost 5 bases. As DNA, the CDR3 is TGTGCCAGCAGTTTGACAGGGATGACCGGGGAGCTGTTTTTT. Protein sequence: CASSLTGMTGELFF.

This clone was observed many times. The chain joins TRBV6-6 to TRBJ1-2; D might be TRBD1 (5 bases). The CDR3 has 15 amino acids. Trimming removed 6 bases from V and 4 bases from J, with 18 bases in between. Germline CDR1 reads MNHNY; CDR2 reads SVGAGI (reference sequence). CDR3 region: CASRHDAGRGYGYTF. In DNA form, the CDR3 reads TGTGCCAGCAGACACGATGCGGGGAGGGGCTATGGCTACACCTTC.

The chain is built from TRBV7-6 and TRBJ1-1; TRBD1 aligns across 8 bases. The CDR3 covers 13 residues. Trimming cost V 6 bases and J 1 base; bases outside gene matches: 1. Germline-derived CDR1 and CDR2 are SGHVS and FNYEAQ. The CDR3 protein is CASRGQANTEAFF. DNA for the CDR3: TGTGCCAGCAGGGGACAGGCGAACACTGAAGCTTTCTTT. The full variable domain, with the rest looked up from reference TRBV7-6 and TRBJ1-1, is GAGVSQSPRYKVTKRGQDVALRCDPISGHVSLYWYRQALGQGPEFLTYFNYEAQQDKSGLPNDRFSAERPEGSISTLTIQRTEQRDSAMYRCASRGQANTEAFFGQGTRLTVV.

The genes are TRBV6-2 or TRBV6-3 and TRBJ2-7, with 10 bases aligning to TRBD2. CDR1 is MNHEY and CDR2 is SVGEGT in the germline V gene. The ends lost 6 bases at V and 1 base at J; junction bases unmatched: 12. The CDR3 totals 17 residues. The CDR3, as DNA: TGTGCCAGCAGCTCCTCCGTCCGGACTAGCGGATCCTACGAGCAGTACGTC. It specifies CASSSSVRTSGSYEQYV.

V usage is TRBV4-1 and J usage is TRBJ2-7; TRBD1 matches 7 bases. There are 16 residues in the CDR3. J lost 0 bases, V lost 3 bases, and 8 bases had no gene match. In germline, CDR1 is MGHRA, CDR2 YSYEKL. The CDR3 DNA reads TGCGCCAGCAGCCATACACAGGGGCTTTTCTCCTACGAGCAGTACTTC. Translation gives CASSHTQGLFSYEQYF.

The chain joins TRBV6-5 to TRBJ1-1; possible D gene TRBD1, 6 bases. The germline V and J ends were trimmed by 0 bases and 4 bases, with 9 bases remaining between them. The CDR3 sequence is 14 residues long. Germline loops: CDR1 MNHEY, CDR2 SVGAGI. CDR3 nucleotide sequence: TGTGCCAGCAGTTACTCACCACAGGGCACTGAAGCTTTCTTT. It translates to CASSYSPQGTEAFF.

The chain carries TRBV18 and TRBJ1-4; 9 bases match TRBD1. Germline assignment: CDR1 KGHSH and CDR2 LQKENI. V lost 4 bases, J lost 7 bases, and 4 bases stayed unmatched. There are 14 residues in the CDR3. The CDR3 nucleotides are TGTGCCAGCTCACGGGGACAGGGCGGTGAAAAACTGTTTTTT. It yields the protein CASSRGQGGEKLFF.

The chain has TRBV6-2 or TRBV6-3 and TRBJ2-3; TRBD1 aligns across 9 bases. Germline CDR1 and CDR2: MNHEY and SVGEGT. J gave up 2 bases and V 4 bases, and 10 bases lay outside the gene matches. CDR3 size: 17 residues. The CDR3 sequence: CASSSRGTGYFTDTQYF. CDR3 coding DNA: TGTGCCAGCAGTTCCCGCGGGACAGGGTATTTCACAGATACGCAGTATTTT.

The chain carries TRBV5-1 and TRBJ2-1; TRBD2 matches 7 bases. V trimming: 5 bases; J trimming: 0 bases; junction bases outside the gene matches: 5. This CDR3 is built from 15 residues. Germline CDR1 is SGHRS and CDR2 is YFSETQ. CDR3 DNA sequence: TGCGCCAGCAGTTTATGGGGGGGCTCCTACAATGAGCAGTTCTTC. Protein sequence: CASSLWGGSYNEQFF.

CDR3 in DNA: TGTGCCACCAGTAAGGGGAATCAAGAGACCCAGTACTTC. Encoded protein: CATSKGNQETQYF. This chain connects TRBV24-1 to TRBJ2-5; maybe TRBD1 (5 bases). The V and J ends lost 6 bases and 2 bases respectively, with 9 bases between them. The germline CDR1 and CDR2 sequences are KGHDR and SFDVKD. The CDR3 extends over 13 amino acids.

The gene calls are TRBV6-1 and TRBJ2-2, with unresolved D. Germline V gene data show CDR1 as MNHNS and CDR2 as SASEGT. The germline V and J ends were trimmed by 2 bases and 1 base, with 8 bases remaining between them. The CDR3 covers 15 residues. The CDR3 bases are TGTGCCAGCAGTGAATCGACATTGAACACCGGGGAGCTGTTTTTT. It is translated as CASSESTLNTGELFF.

The V gene is TRBV2, the J gene TRBJ2-7, with a weak D call TRBD2 (5 bases). The CDR3 loop spans 14 amino acids. Trimming removed 6 bases at V and 2 bases at J, with 14 bases between. CDR1 SNHLY and CDR2 FYNNEI come from the germline V gene. The CDR3 sequence: CASRKERGAYEQYF. The CDR3 coding sequence is TGTGCCAGCAGAAAAGAACGGGGAGCCTACGAGCAGTACTTC. Filled out from reference TRBV2 and TRBJ2-7, the complete variable domain reads EPEVTQTPSHQVTQMGQEVILRCVPISNHLYFYWYRQILGQKVEFLVSFYNNEISEKSEIFDDQFSVERPDGSNFTLKIRSTKLEDSAMYFCASRKERGAYEQYFGPGTRLTVT.

This clone appeared a single time. The chain is built from TRBV4-1 and TRBJ1-5; TRBD1 aligns across 8 bases. Per germline, CDR1 MGHRA and CDR2 YSYEKL. The V segment lost 2 bases and the J segment 3 bases; nucleotides outside the gene matches: 9. There are 17 residues in the CDR3. CDR3 nucleotides: TGCGCCAGCAGCCAAAATGGACAGGGTGAAGCCAATCAGCCCCAGCATTTT. Translating it yields CASSQNGQGEANQPQHF.

This clone has a handful of counts. V is TRBV19 and J is TRBJ2-5, with D unclear. V gave up 1 base and J gave up 12 bases, with 12 bases separating them. The CDR3 loop spans 12 amino acids. Germline V CDR1 and CDR2: LNHDA, SQIVND (reference sequence). CDR3 sequence: CASSIGGTTKYF. The CDR3 nucleotides are TGTGCCAGTAGTATAGGAGGCACAACTAAGTACTTC.